The 7 T cell receptor beta chains reported below all come from one sample, sequenced in a study of cytomegalovirus exposure and HLA in healthy donors (dated by TCRdb to about 2017). Library creation used the immunoSEQ multiplex PCR assay. For the multiplex PCR, a mixture combining 60 forward primers for TCR Vbeta segments and 13 reverse primers for TCR Jbeta segments was used. In its TCRdb copy, this immuneACCESS table keeps in-frame sequences only and misses some clones. Where compared with another copy, unresolved V genes explain less than half of these, and the others have no known cause. The table for this sample lists approximately 110,000 clones; around 70% of them were counted only once. The biggest ten clones account for about 7.8% of the sample. Sequencing input: PBMCs. The receptors were gathered from a woman in her thirties or forties in good health and CMV-seropositive.

The chain has TRBV7-2 and TRBJ2-3; 14 bases match TRBD2. The V segment lost 2 bases and the J segment 4 bases; nucleotides outside the gene matches: 2. The CDR3 extends over 16 amino acids. Per the germline V gene, CDR1 is SGHTA and CDR2 is FQGNSA. DNA of the CDR3: TGTGCCAGCAGCTTACGACTAGCGGGGGGGGCAGATACGCAGTATTTT. Protein sequence: CASSLRLAGGADTQYF.

This clone was observed a few times. V gene TRBV4-3 combines with J gene TRBJ1-3; 7 bases align to TRBD1. Trimming removed 3 bases from V and 1 base from J; junction bases left unmatched: 6. Germline V gene sequence: CDR1 LGHNA, CDR2 YSLEER. The CDR3 sequence is 16 residues long. This CDR3 is CASSHDRTGSGNTIYF. The CDR3 bases are TGCGCCAGCAGCCACGACAGGACAGGATCTGGAAACACCATATATTTT.

V gene TRBV29-1 combines with J gene TRBJ1-1; no clear D. The germline V and J ends were trimmed by 6 bases and 6 bases, with 11 bases remaining between them. Looked up from germline, CDR1 is SQVTM and CDR2 is ANQGSEA. This CDR3 contains 11 residues. CDR3 protein: CSVPDFPEAFF. In nucleotides, the CDR3 is TGCAGCGTACCGGACTTCCCTGAAGCTTTCTTT.

The chain carries TRBV5-1 and TRBJ1-4; possible D gene TRBD1, 6 bases. The CDR3 has 16 amino acids. V was shortened by 0 bases and J by 5 bases, with 14 bases between the two germline ends. Germline CDR1 and CDR2: SGHRS and YFSETQ. The CDR3, as DNA: TGCGCCAGCAGCTTGGGGATCGGGGGGCAAAATGAAAAACTGTTTTTT. Translated: CASSLGIGGQNEKLFF.

This chain joins TRBV7-3 and TRBJ2-6, with TRBD1 matching over 8 bases. Germline V lookup: CDR1 SGHTA, CDR2 FQGTGA. The CDR3 is made up of 13 amino acids. The ends lost 5 bases at V and 15 bases at J; junction bases unmatched: 9. CDR3: CASSRGQDVDLTF. CDR3 nucleotide sequence: TGTGCCAGCAGCAGGGGACAGGACGTAGACCTGACTTTC.

The chain uses TRBV7-8 and TRBJ2-2; D is possibly TRBD2 (7 bases). V lost 5 bases, J lost 1 base, and 11 bases lay in between. Germline CDR1 and CDR2: SGHVS and FQNEAQ. The CDR3 covers 15 residues. The CDR3 nucleotides are TGTGCCAGCAGCCTTAGGGGGGGGAACACCGGGGAGCTGTTTTTT. This codes for CASSLRGGNTGELFF. Together with reference TRBV7-8 and TRBJ2-2, the CDR3 gives the full variable domain: GAGVSQSPRYKVAKRGQDVALRCDPISGHVSLFWYQQALGQGPEFLTYFQNEAQLDKSGLPSDRFFAERPEGSVSTLKIQRTQQEDSAVYLCASSLRGGNTGELFFGEGSRLTVL.

A note on this clone: This sample also contains other DNA sequences that code for the same CDR3. The chain links TRBV15 to TRBJ2-6; TRBD2 is a possible D gene (5 bases). This CDR3 spans 15 amino acids. Trimming cost V 4 bases and J 0 bases, with 7 bases left between them. Germline V gene data show CDR1 as LNHNV and CDR2 as YYDKDF (reference sequence). CDR3 nucleotide sequence: TGTGCCACCAGCACCCGGGGCTCTGGGGCCAACGTCCTGACTTTC. This encodes CATSTRGSGANVLTF.